This TCR beta chain came from a study of CD8+ T cells in alopecia areata. Whole-study context: Treatment comprised oral tofacitinib, 5 to 10 mg twice daily, in treated patients. Findings of the study overall: Within the top 100, expanded CD8+ clones significantly decreased with tofacitinib, as did scalp clonality. Normal scalp showed lower clonality than lesional scalp, especially alopecia totalis/universalis.

In each case, RNA was isolated and then reverse transcribed into cDNA as the sequencing template. This table comes from immunoSEQ multiplex PCR, and its TCRdb copy is limited to in-frame clones, with some not included. The data contain tens of thousands of clones, approximately 28% of them singletons. V gave up 3 bases and J gave up 9 bases, with 25 bases separating them. This CDR3 region has 17 residues. The germline gives CDR1 SGHRS, CDR2 YFSETQ. Described treatment: oral pan-JAK inhibitor, 5-10 mg twice daily. T lymphocytes (CD4+ and CD8+) were sorted from PBMCs. This clone was counted a few times. Its matching antigen is unknown.

The specimen was CD8+ T cells sorted from blood, collected at week 4, from a patient treated with tofacitinib. The origin of this receptor is a human donor with alopecia areata. The chain has TRBV5-1 and TRBJ2-1, with D perhaps matching TRBD2 (5 bases). In DNA form, the CDR3 reads TGCGCCAGCAGCTCCGAGGCCCGCGGCCCGGGAATCCTTGAGCAGTTCTTC. Its protein is CASSSEARGPGILEQFF.